The entry that follows covers one T cell receptor beta chain sequence. The data are from a study of blood T cell repertoires in COVID-19. Study summary: PBMCs, B-cell-depleted T cells, or T cells were the source of the cDNA or gDNA that made up the material.

This table comes from immunoSEQ multiplex PCR, and its TCRdb copy is limited to in-frame clones, with some not included. The sample has about 470,000 clones, around 87% seen once; the top ten hold about 0.75%. Trimming took off 5 bases at V and 7 bases at J, with 30 bases between the two ends. Germline V gene sequence: CDR1 SEHNR, CDR2 FQNEAQ (reference sequence). This CDR3 has 19 residues. Those enrolled, adults aged roughly 18 to 89 years, came from around 24 US areas. In assigning cohorts, the study relied on participant-reported clinical history. Sequencing used PBMCs or T cells enriched from blood (not recorded which). The V and J genes are TRBV7-9 and TRBJ2-1; maybe TRBD2 (5 bases). This sequence was found in a woman aged 18-29 years who had recovered from COVID-19. This chain's CDR3 is CASSPALLLGYSSRNEQFF. CDR3 sequence (DNA): TGTGCCAGCAGCCCTGCCCTTTTACTAGGTTATTCGTCAAGGAATGAGCAGTTCTTC.